The source of this T cell receptor (beta chain) is a study of early T cells in non-severe SARS-CoV-2 infection. This CDR3 has 14 amino acids. Trimming at V came to 3 bases and at J to 6 bases, leaving 2 bases not matched to a gene. TCRdb ran MiXCR on the 5' RACE reads and lists one entry per CDR3 protein. The data hold approximately 79,000 distinct CDR3 sequences, with around 14% observed a single time. This receptor was identified in an adult who was a healthcare worker with PCR-confirmed SARS-CoV-2 infection or an uninfected control (not recorded which). The source material was whole blood. V gene TRBV12-3 or TRBV12-4 combines with J gene TRBJ2-1; 10 nucleotides match TRBD2. The CDR3 loop is CASSLLAGVNEQFF. CDR3 DNA: TGTGCCAGCAGTTTGCTAGCGGGAGTCAATGAGCAGTTCTTC.